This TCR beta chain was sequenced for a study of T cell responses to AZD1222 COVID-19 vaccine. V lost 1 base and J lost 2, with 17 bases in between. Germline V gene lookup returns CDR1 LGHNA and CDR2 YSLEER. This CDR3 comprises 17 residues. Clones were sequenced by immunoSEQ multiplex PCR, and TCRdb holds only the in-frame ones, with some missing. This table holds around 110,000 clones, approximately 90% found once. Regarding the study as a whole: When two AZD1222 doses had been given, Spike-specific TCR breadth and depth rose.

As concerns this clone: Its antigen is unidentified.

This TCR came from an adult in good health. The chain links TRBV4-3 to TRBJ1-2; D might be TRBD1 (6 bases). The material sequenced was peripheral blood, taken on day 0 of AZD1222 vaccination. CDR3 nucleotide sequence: TGCGCCAGCAGCCAAGCCCCTGGGGGGGCACACAACTATGGCTACACCTTC. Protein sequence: CASSQAPGGAHNYGYTF.